A selection of T cell receptor beta chains follows, all from one sample in a study of blood T cell repertoires in COVID-19. Sequencing used immunoSEQ multiplex PCR; TCRdb keeps in-frame clones, though not all of them. The table includes about 5,900 clones, 85% to 90% detected once. Source material: peripheral blood. These TCRs come from a man in his 60s with acute or convalescent COVID-19. CDR3s include the opening cysteine and the closing phenylalanine or tryptophan.

j_call,v_call,cdr3_aa
TRBJ2-1,TRBV5-6,CASSLLGGGQGNEQFF
TRBJ1-1,TRBV6-6,CASSLGQNTEAFF
TRBJ1-1,TRBV4-1,CASSQETGLRTEAFF
TRBJ2-2,TRBV6-5,CASSYGGRIITGELFF
TRBJ1-3,TRBV30,CAWRPWGRGNTIYF
TRBJ1-6,TRBV3-1/TRBV3-2,CASTERGGRSSPLHF
TRBJ2-3,TRBV6-2/TRBV6-3,CASSYSGQGFGTQYF
TRBJ2-7,TRBV14,CASSQAPGGDKPYEQYF
TRBJ1-4,TRBV28,CASSFPTGKNEKLFF
TRBJ1-1,TRBV12-3/TRBV12-4,CASSSGTEAFF
TRBJ2-1,TRBV11-3,CASSSLAGGHYEQFF
TRBJ1-4,TRBV5-1,CASSWGDSRDWKLFF
TRBJ2-3,TRBV7-2,CASSLAWGGLQADTQYF
TRBJ2-5,TRBV12-3/TRBV12-4,CASSDRVQETQYF
TRBJ2-1,TRBV5-6,CASSTRGLPYNEQFF
TRBJ1-3,TRBV5-1,CASSLVAGLRAGNTIYF
TRBJ2-1,TRBV24-1,CATSDSGGADEQFF
TRBJ2-7,TRBV7-9,CASSLASGSRGEQYF
TRBJ1-1,TRBV7-9,CASSPDSSRTFF
TRBJ1-1,TRBV6-1,CASSEVPGQAVNTEAFF
TRBJ1-4,TRBV28,CASSRQVGNVNEKLFF
TRBJ1-1,TRBV19,CASSLGTAYMNTEAFF
TRBJ1-1,TRBV18,CATLGGQGSTEAFF
TRBJ1-5,TRBV19,CASRDRGYQPQHF
TRBJ2-1,TRBV27,CASRMDRESSYNEQFF
TRBJ2-7,TRBV27,CASSPSGEGLYEQYF
TRBJ1-6,TRBV5-1,CASSSGQGTSPLHF
TRBJ1-1,TRBV7-2,CASSLARDRARAEAFF
TRBJ1-1,TRBV29-1,CSAGQGSTEAFF
TRBJ1-5,TRBV6-4,CASRREEGMGPQHF
TRBJ1-2,TRBV4-1,CASTGFTWGNYGYTF
TRBJ2-2,TRBV19,CASCDRGGVKTGELFF
TRBJ2-1,TRBV28,CASGTAYNEQFF
TRBJ2-2,TRBV6-6,CASRAGGNTGELFF
TRBJ1-5,TRBV6-5,CASSLNSNQPQHF
TRBJ1-2,TRBV28,CASSYSGTATYGYTF
TRBJ2-1,TRBV5-6,CASSLSHYNEQFF
TRBJ2-5,TRBV7-7,CASSQWEQETQYF
TRBJ1-4,TRBV7-6,CASSPTTGATNEKLFF
TRBJ1-2,TRBV19,CASSSGTYYGYTF
TRBJ2-5,TRBV6-4,CASSPTSGGEETQYF
TRBJ2-3,TRBV15,CATSPSPQGWADTQYF
TRBJ2-7,TRBV19,CATMRTGAYEQYF
TRBJ1-1,TRBV2,CASSPQGSSGEAFF
TRBJ2-5,TRBV6-1,CASSELAGGPETQYF
TRBJ2-3,TRBV2,CASSAQGSTDTQYF
TRBJ2-6,TRBV27,CASSLSWPGSGANVLTF
TRBJ2-2,TRBV27,CASSLSSRGLNTGELFF
TRBJ2-1,TRBV2,CASSPGGIGSEQFF
TRBJ2-1,TRBV5-4,CASSLDGNDNEQFF
TRBJ2-3,TRBV3-1/TRBV3-2,CASSQEKSLAGADTQYF
TRBJ2-1,TRBV7-9,CASSLAGGSPYNEQFF
TRBJ2-4,TRBV19,CASSNPGLAKNIQYF
TRBJ1-4,TRBV20-1,CSASGGRSEKLFF
TRBJ1-5,TRBV2,CASSPGQASNQPQHF
TRBJ2-2,TRBV2,CASSGQYTGELFF
TRBJ2-2,TRBV5-4,CASGAGELFF
TRBJ1-2,TRBV23-1,CASSQKFWGVNYGYTF
TRBJ1-3,TRBV28,CASSLGGILSGNTIYF
TRBJ2-3,TRBV19,CASSITPGGTDTQYF